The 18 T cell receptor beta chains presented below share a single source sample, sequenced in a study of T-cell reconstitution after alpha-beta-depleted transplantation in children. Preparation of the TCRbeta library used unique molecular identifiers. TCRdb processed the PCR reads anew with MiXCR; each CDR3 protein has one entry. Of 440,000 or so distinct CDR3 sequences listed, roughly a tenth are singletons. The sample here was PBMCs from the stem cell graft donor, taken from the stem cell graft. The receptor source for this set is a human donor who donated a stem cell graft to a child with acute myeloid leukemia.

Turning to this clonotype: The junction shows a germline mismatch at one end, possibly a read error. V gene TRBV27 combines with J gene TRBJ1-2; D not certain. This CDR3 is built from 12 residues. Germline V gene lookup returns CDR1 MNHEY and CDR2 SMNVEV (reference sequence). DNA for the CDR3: TGTGCCAGCGGGCGAGCGAACTATGGCGACACCTTC. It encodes CASGRANYGDTF.

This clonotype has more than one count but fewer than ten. The CDR3 DNA follows: TGTGCCAGTTCCTCTAGCCTCAGGGGCACCGGGGAGCTGTTTTTT. Amino acid sequence: CASSSSLRGTGELFF. This chain links TRBV9 with TRBJ2-2, with a tentative D call TRBD1 (6 bases). CDR1 is SGDLS, CDR2 YYNGEE, per germline. V was trimmed by 8 bases and J by 4 bases, leaving 18 bases between them. The CDR3 runs 15 residues. The whole variable domain, filled in from reference TRBV9 and TRBJ2-2, reads DSGVTQTPKHLITATGQRVTLRCSPRSGDLSVYWYQQSLDQGLQFLIQYYNGEERAKGNILERFSAQQFPDLHSELNLSSLELGDSALYFCASSSSLRGTGELFFGEGSRLTVL.

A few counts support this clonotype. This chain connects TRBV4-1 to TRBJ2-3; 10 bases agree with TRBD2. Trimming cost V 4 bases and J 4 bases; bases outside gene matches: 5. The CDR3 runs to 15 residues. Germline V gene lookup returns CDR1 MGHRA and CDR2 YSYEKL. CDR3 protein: CASSRGGLAPDTQYF. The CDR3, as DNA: TGCGCCAGCAGCCGTGGGGGACTAGCGCCAGATACGCAGTATTTT.

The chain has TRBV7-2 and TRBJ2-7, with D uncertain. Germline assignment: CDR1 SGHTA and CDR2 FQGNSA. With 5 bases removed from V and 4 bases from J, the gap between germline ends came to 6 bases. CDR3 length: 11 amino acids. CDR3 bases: TGTGCCAGCAGCGTAGAATACGAGCAGTACTTC. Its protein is CASSVEYEQYF.

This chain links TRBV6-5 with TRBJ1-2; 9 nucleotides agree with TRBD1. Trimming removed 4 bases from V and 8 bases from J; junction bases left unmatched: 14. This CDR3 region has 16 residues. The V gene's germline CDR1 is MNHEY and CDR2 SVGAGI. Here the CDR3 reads CASSSNRDRDLRGYTF. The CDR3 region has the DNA TGTGCCAGCAGTTCCAACCGGGACAGGGATTTACGGGGCTACACCTTC.

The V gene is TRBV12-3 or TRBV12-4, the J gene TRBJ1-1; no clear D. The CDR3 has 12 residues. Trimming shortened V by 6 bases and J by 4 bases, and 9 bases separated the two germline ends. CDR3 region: CASRDKVTEAFF. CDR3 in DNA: TGTGCCAGCAGAGATAAGGTCACTGAAGCTTTCTTT.

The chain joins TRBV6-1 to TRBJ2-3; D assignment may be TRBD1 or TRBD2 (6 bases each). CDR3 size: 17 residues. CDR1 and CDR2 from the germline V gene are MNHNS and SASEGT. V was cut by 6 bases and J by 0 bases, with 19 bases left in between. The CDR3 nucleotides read TGTGCCAGCAGGCAGGGACATCGAGGGACTAGCACAGATACGCAGTATTTT. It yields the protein CASRQGHRGTSTDTQYF.

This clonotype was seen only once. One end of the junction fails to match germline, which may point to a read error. This CDR3 is CASGLASLQGVNRNTEAFF. CDR3 nucleotides: TGCGCCAGCGGCTTGGCTTCTTTACAGGGGGTCAATAGGAACACTGAAGCTTTCTTT. The rearrangement links TRBV5-1 to TRBJ1-1; 8 positions agree with TRBD1. The CDR3 extends over 19 amino acids. The germline gives CDR1 SGHRS, CDR2 YFSETQ.

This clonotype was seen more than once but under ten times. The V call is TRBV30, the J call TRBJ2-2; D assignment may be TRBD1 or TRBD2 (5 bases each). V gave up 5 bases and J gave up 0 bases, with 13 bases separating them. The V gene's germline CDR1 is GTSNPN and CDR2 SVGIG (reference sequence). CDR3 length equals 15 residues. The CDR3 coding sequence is TGTGCCTGGGGGCCGGGGCTGGCGAACACCGGGGAGCTGTTTTTT. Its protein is CAWGPGLANTGELFF.

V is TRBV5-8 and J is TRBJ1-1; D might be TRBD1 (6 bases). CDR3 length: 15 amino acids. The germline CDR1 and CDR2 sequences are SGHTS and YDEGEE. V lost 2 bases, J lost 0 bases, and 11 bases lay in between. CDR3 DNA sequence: TGTGCCAGCAGCTTATACAGGGCCATGAACACTGAAGCTTTCTTT. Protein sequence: CASSLYRAMNTEAFF.

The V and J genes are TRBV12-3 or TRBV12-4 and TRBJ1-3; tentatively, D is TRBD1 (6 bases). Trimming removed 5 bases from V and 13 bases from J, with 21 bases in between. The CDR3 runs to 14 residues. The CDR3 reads CASSPDRTTGGIYF. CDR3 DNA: TGTGCCAGCAGTCCTGACAGGACTACCGGAGGGATATATTTT.

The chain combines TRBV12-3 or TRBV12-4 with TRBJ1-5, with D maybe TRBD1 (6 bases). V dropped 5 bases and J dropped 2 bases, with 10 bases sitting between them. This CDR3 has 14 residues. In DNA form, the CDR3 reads TGTGCCAGCAGTCCTCCAGGGGGCAATCAGCCCCAGCATTTT. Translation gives CASSPPGGNQPQHF.

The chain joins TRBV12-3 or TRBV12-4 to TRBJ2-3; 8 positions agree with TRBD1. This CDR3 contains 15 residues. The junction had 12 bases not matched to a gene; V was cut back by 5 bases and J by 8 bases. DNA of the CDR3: TGTGCCAGCAGTCCCCGGACAGGGCTTAAGAGTACGCAGTATTTT. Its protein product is CASSPRTGLKSTQYF.

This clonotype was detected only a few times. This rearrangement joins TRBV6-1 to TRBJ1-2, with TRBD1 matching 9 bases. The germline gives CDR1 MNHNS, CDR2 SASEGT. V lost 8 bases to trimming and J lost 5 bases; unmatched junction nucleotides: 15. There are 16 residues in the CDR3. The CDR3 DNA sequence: TGTGCCAGCTCCACCCGGGACAGGGTCTACTTTTATGGCTACACCTTC. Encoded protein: CASSTRDRVYFYGYTF.

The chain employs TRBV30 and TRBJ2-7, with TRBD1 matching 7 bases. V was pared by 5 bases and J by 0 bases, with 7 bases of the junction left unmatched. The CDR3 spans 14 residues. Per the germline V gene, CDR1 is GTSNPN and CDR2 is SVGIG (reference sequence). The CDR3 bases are TGTGCCTGGGGCCCCGGGACAGCCTCCTACGAGCAGTACTTC. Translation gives CAWGPGTASYEQYF.

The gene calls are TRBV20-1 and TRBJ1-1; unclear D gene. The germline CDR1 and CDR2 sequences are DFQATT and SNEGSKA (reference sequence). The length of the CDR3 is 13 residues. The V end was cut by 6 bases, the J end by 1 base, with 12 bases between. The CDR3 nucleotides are TGCAGTGCCACACTTGTTACGAACACTGAAGCTTTCTTT. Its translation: CSATLVTNTEAFF.

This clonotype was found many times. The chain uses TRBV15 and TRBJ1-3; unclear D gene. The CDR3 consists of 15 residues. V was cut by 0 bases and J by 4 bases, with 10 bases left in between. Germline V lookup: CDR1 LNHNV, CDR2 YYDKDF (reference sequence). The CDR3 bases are TGTGCCACCAGCAGAGAGGCGTCGAGGGGAAACACCATATATTTT. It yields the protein CATSREASRGNTIYF.

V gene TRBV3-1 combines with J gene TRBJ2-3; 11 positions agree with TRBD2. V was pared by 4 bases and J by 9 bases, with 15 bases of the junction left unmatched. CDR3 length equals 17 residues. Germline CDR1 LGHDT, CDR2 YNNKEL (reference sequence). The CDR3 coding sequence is TGTGCCAGCAGCCGCGAAAGCCTAGCGGGGGGAAGTAACACGCAGTATTTT. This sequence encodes CASSRESLAGGSNTQYF.